These 32 T cell receptor beta chains originate from one sample sequenced in a study of T cell responses to AZD1222 COVID-19 vaccine. The protocol was immunoSEQ multiplex PCR, while the TCRdb copy is restricted to in-frame clones and leaves out a portion. The data show some 190,000 clones, approximately 94% seen once. Sequenced material: peripheral blood, taken 28 days after the second dose of the MenACWY control vaccine. The source of these receptors is an adult who received the MenACWY meningococcal vaccine as a control.

The chain has TRBV15 and TRBJ1-2; 9 bases match TRBD1. J gave up 7 bases and V 6 bases, and 12 bases lay outside the gene matches. The CDR3 contains 15 residues. Germline V lookup: CDR1 LNHNV, CDR2 YYDKDF (reference sequence). CDR3 region: CATSPGTGMGSGYTF. Written as DNA, the CDR3 is TGTGCCACCAGTCCCGGGACAGGGATGGGTTCTGGCTACACCTTC.

The chain links TRBV28 to TRBJ1-5; maybe TRBD1 (6 bases). Germline loops: CDR1 MDHEN, CDR2 SYDVKM. Trimming pared 4 bases from V and 7 bases from J, leaving 14 bases between. The CDR3 has 14 amino acids. CDR3 in amino acids: CASSSPQGAQPQHF. CDR3 in DNA: TGTGCCAGCAGTTCCCCACAGGGCGCCCAGCCCCAGCATTTT.

The V gene is TRBV29-1, the J gene TRBJ2-7, with D tentatively TRBD1 or TRBD2 (6 bases each). Trimming took 7 bases from V and 0 from J, leaving 13 bases between them. The CDR3 is made up of 13 amino acids. Germline lookup yields CDR1 SQVTM and CDR2 ANQGSEA. The CDR3 nucleotides read TGCAGCGCCCGGGGGCCAGACTCCTACGAGCAGTACTTC. This codes for CSARGPDSYEQYF.

In its sample, this clone was seen a few times. This rearrangement joins TRBV12-2 to TRBJ2-6; the table gives TRBD1 as D, unverified against the DNA. TRBV12-2 is classified as a pseudogene. CDR3 length: 17 residues. CDR3 nucleotides: TGTGCAAGTCGCTTAAAAGTGGACAGCCCTGGGGCCAACGTCCTGACTTTC. This sequence encodes CASRLKVDSPGANVLTF.

The gene calls are TRBV5-4 and TRBJ1-6; unclear D gene. The CDR3 is 14 amino acids. V was cut by 0 bases and J by 6 bases, with 7 bases left in between. Germline values: CDR1 SGHNT, CDR2 YYREEE (reference sequence). CDR3 in DNA: TGTGCCAGCAGCTTGGAAACGGGTAATTCACCCCTCCACTTT. Translated, it gives CASSLETGNSPLHF.

The gene calls are TRBV11-2 and TRBJ1-1; 12 bases align to TRBD1. V lost 5 bases, J lost 6 bases, and 7 bases stayed unmatched. CDR3 length: 15 residues. Germline-derived CDR1 and CDR2 are SGHAT and FQNNGV. The CDR3 DNA reads TGTGCCAGCAGCCAAGGGACAGGGGGCGTCGCTGAAGCTTTCTTT. This sequence encodes CASSQGTGGVAEAFF.

This chain links TRBV28 with TRBJ1-4, with D possibly matching TRBD1 (5 bases). There are 17 residues in the CDR3. Germline CDR1 is MDHEN and CDR2 is SYDVKM. The germline V and J ends were trimmed by 4 bases and 0 bases, with 15 bases remaining between them. CDR3 sequence: CASSYPTSGPTNEKLFF. In DNA form, the CDR3 reads TGTGCCAGCAGTTACCCAACGTCGGGACCAACTAATGAAAAACTGTTTTTT.

The chain uses TRBV7-3 and TRBJ2-7, with D possibly being TRBD1 (5 bases). V lost 2 bases, J lost 0 bases, and 11 bases lay in between. The CDR3 runs 15 residues. The germline CDR1 and CDR2 sequences are SGHTA and FQGTGA. CDR3 residues: CASSLGVGHSYEQYF. DNA for the CDR3: TGTGCCAGCAGCTTAGGGGTGGGGCACTCCTACGAGCAGTACTTC.

This clone has more than one count but fewer than ten. This rearrangement joins TRBV4-3 to TRBJ1-1; the D gene is possibly TRBD1 (6 bases). Germline V CDR1 and CDR2: LGHNA, YSLEER. CDR3 length equals 14 residues. V was clipped by 3 bases and J by 11 bases, with 19 bases between them. The CDR3, as DNA: TGCGCCAGCAGCCAGGCCCGGAGGGGGAGCGGGGCTTTCTTT. Its protein product is CASSQARRGSGAFF.

This chain connects TRBV5-1 to TRBJ2-1; 10 positions match TRBD2. V shed 6 bases, J shed 8 bases, and the junction held 11 bases outside the gene matches. The CDR3 covers 15 residues. The germline gives CDR1 SGHRS, CDR2 YFSETQ. CDR3 amino acids: CASTLLAGEGDEQFF. The CDR3 nucleotides are TGCGCCAGCACCCTTCTAGCGGGAGAGGGCGATGAGCAGTTCTTC.

The rearrangement links TRBV6-5 to TRBJ1-5; possible D gene TRBD1, 5 bases. V was clipped by 8 bases and J by 0 bases, with 11 bases between them. This CDR3 spans 14 amino acids. CDR1 MNHEY and CDR2 SVGAGI come from the germline V gene. The CDR3 bases are TGTGCCAGCTTGTCAGGGCATAGCAATCAGCCCCAGCATTTT. Translated, it gives CASLSGHSNQPQHF.

V is TRBV3-1 (or the pseudogene TRBV3-2) and J is TRBJ1-1; the D gene is possibly TRBD1 (6 bases). The ends were cut back, 4 bases at V and 3 bases at J, with 15 bases in the middle. The CDR3 consists of 15 residues. CDR1 is LGHDT, CDR2 YNNKEL, per germline (reference sequence). CDR3 bases: TGTGCCAGCAGCCCCTACAGGGTTTTATACACTGAAGCTTTCTTT. Translation gives CASSPYRVLYTEAFF.

V gene TRBV21-1 combines with J gene TRBJ1-5; TRBD1 is the table's D call and was not checked against the DNA. TRBV21-1 is noted as a pseudogene. CDR3 size: 15 residues. The CDR3 bases are TGTGCCAGCAGCAGACGTACAGGGTCCCCTCAGCCCCAGCATTTT. Protein sequence: CASSRRTGSPQPQHF.

The chain couples TRBV30 to TRBJ1-5, with D tentatively TRBD1 (5 bases). CDR3 length equals 13 residues. The V end was cut by 2 bases, the J end by 6 bases, with 11 bases between. CDR1 and CDR2 (germline): GTSNPN, SVGIG (reference sequence). In DNA, the CDR3 is TGTGCCTGGAGTTTGGGGCCGGTTCAGCCCCAGCATTTT. It translates to CAWSLGPVQPQHF.

This chain links TRBV19 with TRBJ1-1; D is undetermined. V lost 5 bases and J 4 bases, leaving 14 bases between the germline ends. The CDR3 spans 14 residues. Per the germline V gene, CDR1 is LNHDA and CDR2 is SQIVND (reference sequence). CDR3 coding DNA: TGTGCCAGTAGTCTTACCGACTTGAGCACTGAAGCTTTCTTT. Protein product: CASSLTDLSTEAFF.

The sample holds one count of this clone. The gene calls are TRBV9 and TRBJ2-2; 8 bases agree with TRBD1. Germline CDR1 reads SGDLS; CDR2 reads YYNGEE. The V and J ends lost 3 bases and 0 bases, in that order; junction bases with no gene match: 4. The CDR3 covers 16 residues. The CDR3 DNA sequence: TGTGCCAGCAGCGCCCGACAGGGGACGAACACCGGGGAGCTGTTTTTT. It yields the protein CASSARQGTNTGELFF.

The chain joins TRBV28 to TRBJ2-6; D ambiguous. Trimming shortened V by 5 bases and J by 0 bases, and 8 bases separated the two germline ends. The CDR3 extends over 15 amino acids. Germline V gene sequence: CDR1 MDHEN, CDR2 SYDVKM. The CDR3 sequence: CASSPFGSGANVLTF. The CDR3, as DNA: TGTGCCAGCAGTCCCTTCGGCTCTGGGGCCAACGTCCTGACTTTC.

The CDR3 is CASSSGRGGAPDTQYF. The CDR3 DNA is TGTGCCAGCAGCTCCGGCCGCGGGGGGGCCCCAGATACGCAGTATTTT. The V gene is TRBV7-2, the J gene TRBJ2-3; 9 nucleotides match TRBD2. The V and J ends lost 4 bases and 4 bases, in that order; junction bases with no gene match: 9. CDR3 size: 16 residues. The germline V gene encodes CDR1 SGHTA and CDR2 FQGNSA.

The chain links TRBV9 to TRBJ2-1; the D gene is possibly TRBD1 (5 bases). V lost 4 bases and J 2 bases, leaving 16 bases between the germline ends. Germline CDR1 is SGDLS and CDR2 is YYNGEE. The CDR3 covers 16 residues. The CDR3 sequence: CASSLTSGNPYNEQFF. CDR3 nucleotide sequence: TGTGCCAGCAGCCTAACCTCAGGGAACCCCTACAATGAGCAGTTCTTC.

The chain carries TRBV19 and TRBJ2-1, with D unclear. V lost 3 bases to trimming and J lost 6 bases, with 9 bases between them. CDR1 and CDR2 (germline): LNHDA, SQIVND (reference sequence). CDR3 length: 13 residues. CDR3 nucleotide sequence: TGTGCCAGTAGTATTACCTTGACCAATGAGCAGTTCTTC. Protein product: CASSITLTNEQFF.

V and J are TRBV2 and TRBJ1-2, with D possibly being TRBD1 (6 bases). Germline CDR1 reads SNHLY; CDR2 reads FYNNEI. Trimming took off 6 bases at V and 4 bases at J, with 15 bases between the two ends. The length of the CDR3 is 14 residues. The CDR3 sequence: CASRAGGLGYGYTF. The CDR3 region has the DNA TGTGCCAGCAGGGCTGGGGGGCTTGGCTATGGCTACACCTTC.

The chain uses TRBV7-2 and TRBJ2-3; D uncertain. The CDR3 consists of 14 residues. Trimming removed 2 bases from V and 5 bases from J, with 11 bases in between. The germline CDR1 and CDR2 sequences are SGHTA and FQGNSA. The CDR3 is CASSLLGFLDTQYF. CDR3 coding DNA: TGTGCCAGCAGCTTACTAGGGTTCTTAGATACGCAGTATTTT.

The genes are TRBV7-9 and TRBJ2-3; unclear D gene. Trimming removed 1 base from V and 1 base from J, with 9 bases in between. From germline, CDR1 is SEHNR and CDR2 FQNEAQ (reference sequence). This CDR3 contains 15 residues. As DNA, the CDR3 is TGTGCCAGCAGCTTAGTGGGGTCCGGCACAGATACGCAGTATTTT. Its protein product is CASSLVGSGTDTQYF.

The V call is TRBV4-2, the J call TRBJ2-7; 10 bases agree with TRBD1. The CDR3 has 14 amino acids. Germline-derived CDR1 and CDR2 are LGHNA and YNFKEQ. Losses at the gene ends were 5 bases for V and 4 bases for J; bases not matched to a gene: 5. The CDR3 DNA reads as TGTGCCAGCAGCGCCCGGACAGGGGGGTACGAGCAGTACTTC. It translates to CASSARTGGYEQYF.

The chain joins TRBV27 to TRBJ1-5; weak D call: TRBD1 (5 bases). V lost 0 bases to trimming and J lost 5 bases, with 11 bases between them. The CDR3 has 15 residues. The V gene's germline CDR1 is MNHEY and CDR2 SMNVEV (reference sequence). CDR3 protein: CASSLSQGGHQPQHF. For the CDR3, the DNA is TGTGCCAGCAGTTTATCGCAGGGAGGCCATCAGCCCCAGCATTTT.

The chain links TRBV10-1 to TRBJ2-1; 11 nucleotides agree with TRBD2. The CDR3 is made up of 24 amino acids. CDR1 is WNHNN, CDR2 SYGVQD, per germline (reference sequence). J gave up 8 bases and V 7 bases, and 37 bases lay outside the gene matches. As DNA, the CDR3 is TGCGCCAGCAATAACGAAAGGCAGGGGGCCCCCGAACTAGCGGGAGCCCCCTTTGGGTATGAGCAGTTCTTC. It translates to CASNNERQGAPELAGAPFGYEQFF.

In this sample, this clone turned up once. This specimen includes other DNA sequences encoding the same CDR3. This chain connects TRBV9 to TRBJ1-5; 7 positions match TRBD1. Germline V lookup: CDR1 SGDLS, CDR2 YYNGEE. CDR3 size: 15 residues. The ends lost 0 bases at V and 4 bases at J; junction bases unmatched: 4. The CDR3 sequence is CASSVGTGENQPQHF. In DNA form, the CDR3 reads TGTGCCAGCAGCGTAGGGACAGGAGAGAATCAGCCCCAGCATTTT.

V is TRBV7-9 and J is TRBJ2-3; 7 bases match TRBD2. Germline V gene lookup returns CDR1 SEHNR and CDR2 FQNEAQ (reference sequence). V was pared by 2 bases and J by 2 bases, with 7 bases of the junction left unmatched. The CDR3 runs to 16 residues. This CDR3 is CASSLLGTTLTDTQYF. The CDR3 bases are TGTGCCAGCAGCTTACTTGGGACTACACTCACAGATACGCAGTATTTT.

The chain joins TRBV9 to TRBJ2-1, with 7 positions matching TRBD2. J lost 9 bases, V lost 2 bases, and 11 bases had no gene match. Per germline, CDR1 SGDLS and CDR2 YYNGEE. The CDR3 contains 15 residues. For the CDR3, the DNA is TGTGCCAGCAGCGTCGGCGGGAGTCGGTTCGGTGAGCAGTTCTTC. Its translation: CASSVGGSRFGEQFF.

The V and J genes are TRBV7-3 and TRBJ2-7; 11 bases match TRBD2. The junction had 7 bases not matched to a gene; V was cut back by 1 base and J by 2 bases. The CDR3 consists of 17 residues. Germline V CDR1 and CDR2: SGHTA, FQGTGA. The CDR3 DNA sequence: TGTGCCAGCAGCTTAAGTGGACTAGCGGGTGAAGCCTACGAGCAGTACTTC. This gives the protein CASSLSGLAGEAYEQYF.

The chain combines TRBV2 with TRBJ2-7; D is possibly TRBD1 (7 bases). This CDR3 comprises 12 residues. The V end was cut by 10 bases, the J end by 3 bases, with 13 bases between. Germline V gene sequence: CDR1 SNHLY, CDR2 FYNNEI. The CDR3 region has the DNA TGTGCCACCAGGGGGGCATTCTACGAGCAGTACTTC. The encoded protein is CATRGAFYEQYF. The full variable domain, its missing parts supplied by reference TRBV2 and TRBJ2-7, is EPEVTQTPSHQVTQMGQEVILRCVPISNHLYFYWYRQILGQKVEFLVSFYNNEISEKSEIFDDQFSVERPDGSNFTLKIRSTKLEDSAMYFCATRGAFYEQYFGPGTRLTVT.

To note about this clone: The sample has other DNA sequences that encode this CDR3 too. The chain combines TRBV30 with TRBJ2-5; D remains ambiguous. The CDR3 is made up of 11 amino acids. Germline-derived CDR1 and CDR2 are GTSNPN and SVGIG (reference sequence). Deletions cut 3 bases from V and 5 bases from J, with 7 bases between. The CDR3 sequence: CAWSSAETQYF. The CDR3 nucleotides are TGTGCCTGGAGCTCCGCGGAGACCCAGTACTTC.